The 21 T cell receptor beta chains given below trace back to one sample, sequenced in a study of T cells in localized non-small cell lung cancer. Some clones are missing from TCRdb's copy, which holds only in-frame ones; the method was immunoSEQ multiplex PCR. The sample lists more than 40,000 clones, roughly 86% occurring once. The starting material was PBMCs, obtained before any cancer treatment. The origin of the receptors is a man aged 35-69 years with stage II lung adenocarcinoma.

The V call is TRBV27, the J call TRBJ2-2, with D perhaps matching TRBD1 (6 bases). Trimming removed 6 bases from V and 6 bases from J, with 8 bases in between. Germline values: CDR1 MNHEY, CDR2 SMNVEV (reference sequence). CDR3 length: 12 amino acids. The DNA for the CDR3 is TGTGCCAGCAGACACAGGGCCGGGGAGCTGTTTTTT. Translated, it gives CASRHRAGELFF.

The chain couples TRBV14 to TRBJ2-3; D not certain. Germline V gives CDR1 SGHDN, CDR2 FVKESK. Trimming stripped 0 bases from V and 3 bases from J, with 10 bases between. The CDR3 loop spans 15 amino acids. The CDR3 DNA reads as TGTGCCAGCAGCCAAGATCAGCAAGTGACAGATACGCAGTATTTT. It is translated as CASSQDQQVTDTQYF.

The chain recombines TRBV7-6 with TRBJ2-5; no clear D. This CDR3 comprises 12 residues. The V and J ends lost 4 bases and 5 bases respectively, with 8 bases between them. CDR1 and CDR2 from the germline V gene are SGHVS and FNYEAQ. The CDR3 DNA reads TGTGCCAGCAGCTGGGTAGGGGAGACCCAGTACTTC. This sequence encodes CASSWVGETQYF.

The J gene is TRBJ1-5, the V gene TRBV6-1; 7 nucleotides align to TRBD1. There are 14 residues in the CDR3. Losses at the gene ends were 5 bases for V and 5 bases for J; bases not matched to a gene: 6. The V gene's germline CDR1 is MNHNS and CDR2 SASEGT. The CDR3, as DNA: TGTGCCAGCAGTTTTGACAGGGCCTATCAGCCCCAGCATTTT. It specifies CASSFDRAYQPQHF.

This clone appeared a single time. The chain carries TRBV5-8 and TRBJ2-5, with D possibly matching TRBD1 (6 bases). Germline loops: CDR1 SGHTS, CDR2 YDEGEE. V lost 3 bases, J lost 14 bases, and 20 bases lay in between. The CDR3 has 13 amino acids. The chain's CDR3 is CASSYLGGQIPYF. CDR3 sequence (DNA): TGTGCCAGCAGCTACTTGGGCGGACAGATCCCCTACTTC.

The chain joins TRBV2 to TRBJ1-6, with D perhaps TRBD1 (5 bases). From germline, CDR1 is SNHLY and CDR2 FYNNEI. The CDR3 extends over 16 amino acids. V lost 2 bases and J 10 bases, leaving 18 bases between the germline ends. For the CDR3, the DNA is TGTGCCAGCAGTGAAACCTCGGGACTCCCGGGATCACCCCTCCACTTT. Its translation is CASSETSGLPGSPLHF.

The rearrangement links TRBV30 to TRBJ1-1; TRBD1 matches 10 bases. The CDR3 is made up of 16 amino acids. Germline CDR1 and CDR2: GTSNPN and SVGIG (reference sequence). Trimming at V came to 1 base and at J to 3 bases, leaving 8 bases not matched to a gene. This chain's CDR3 is CAWSGSRTGGDTEAFF. The CDR3 DNA is TGTGCCTGGAGTGGTTCCCGGACAGGGGGGGACACTGAAGCTTTCTTT.

This sequence joins TRBV5-1 and TRBJ1-1; 9 bases fit TRBD1. The germline CDR1 and CDR2 sequences are SGHRS and YFSETQ. Trimming cost V 5 bases and J 2 bases; bases outside gene matches: 4. The CDR3 totals 14 residues. DNA of the CDR3: TGCGCCAGCAGAGGGACAGGGCCTAACACTGAAGCTTTCTTT. It yields the protein CASRGTGPNTEAFF.

This clone appeared once. V usage is TRBV7-3 and J usage is TRBJ2-1, with D tentatively TRBD1 or TRBD2 (5 bases each). V lost 5 bases and J lost 3, with 11 bases in between. CDR3 length: 14 residues. CDR1 is SGHTA and CDR2 is FQGTGA in the germline V gene. The CDR3: CASSQSGGYNEQFF. For the CDR3, the DNA is TGTGCCAGCAGCCAAAGTGGGGGCTACAATGAGCAGTTCTTC.

This rearrangement joins TRBV7-9 to TRBJ2-7, with D possibly TRBD2 on 5 matching bases. This CDR3 spans 13 amino acids. Trimming removed 5 bases at V and 0 bases at J, with 8 bases between. CDR1 is SEHNR, CDR2 FQNEAQ, per germline (reference sequence). The CDR3 nucleotides read TGTGCCAGCAGCACGGAGGTCTCCTACGAGCAGTACTTC. This encodes CASSTEVSYEQYF.

V is TRBV5-6 and J is TRBJ1-2; 7 bases are a match to TRBD1. V dropped 0 bases and J dropped 4; count of bases not matched to a gene: 6. This CDR3 contains 15 residues. Germline V gives CDR1 SGHDT, CDR2 YYEEEE. The CDR3 spells CASSLAGGQSYGYTF. The CDR3, as DNA: TGTGCCAGCAGCTTGGCGGGGGGACAGTCCTATGGCTACACCTTC.

This chain uses TRBV6-5 with TRBJ1-1; maybe TRBD1 (5 bases). CDR3 length: 13 residues. Trimming removed 7 bases from V and 5 bases from J, with 14 bases in between. Germline V gene lookup returns CDR1 MNHEY and CDR2 SVGAGI. CDR3 in amino acids: CASTRGVGTEAFF. The CDR3 DNA sequence: TGTGCCAGCACTCGAGGGGTGGGAACTGAAGCTTTCTTT.

The chain employs TRBV4-1 and TRBJ1-3; weak D call: TRBD1 (6 bases). Looked up from germline, CDR1 is MGHRA and CDR2 is YSYEKL. V was trimmed by 1 base and J by 6 bases, leaving 19 bases between them. The CDR3 is 17 residues long. For the CDR3, the DNA is TGCGCCAGCAGCCAAGTTTTGAAACAGGGAGGGGTAAACACCATATATTTT. Translating gives CASSQVLKQGGVNTIYF.

The chain recombines TRBV30 with TRBJ1-6, with 9 bases lining up with TRBD1. The V and J ends lost 5 bases and 7 bases, in that order; junction bases with no gene match: 9. CDR3 length: 15 amino acids. Germline V gene lookup returns CDR1 GTSNPN and CDR2 SVGIG (reference sequence). This chain's CDR3 is CAWHRGQLGNSPLHF. The CDR3 DNA reads as TGTGCCTGGCACAGGGGGCAATTAGGGAATTCACCCCTCCACTTT.

V gene TRBV28 combines with J gene TRBJ1-4, with 10 nucleotides matching TRBD1. There are 20 residues in the CDR3. The V segment lost 2 bases and the J segment 0 bases; nucleotides outside the gene matches: 12. From germline, CDR1 is MDHEN and CDR2 SYDVKM. The CDR3 nucleotides are TGTGCCAGCAGTTTAAATCGTGACAGGGGGCGATTTACAACTAATGAAAAACTGTTTTTT. Translation: CASSLNRDRGRFTTNEKLFF.

The gene calls are TRBV4-2 and TRBJ2-5; TRBD2 might be the D (5 bases). The CDR3 is 16 residues long. Germline V gives CDR1 LGHNA, CDR2 YNFKEQ. Trimming pared 1 base from V and 3 bases from J, leaving 15 bases between. The CDR3 reads CASSQGLGATEETQYF. The DNA for the CDR3 is TGTGCCAGCAGCCAAGGGCTGGGAGCAACAGAAGAGACCCAGTACTTC.

There are a few counts of this clone. The rearrangement uses TRBV19 and TRBJ1-6; tentative D call: TRBD1 (5 bases). The V end lost 5 bases, the J end lost 9 bases, and 17 bases lay between the germline ends. Germline-derived CDR1 and CDR2 are LNHDA and SQIVND (reference sequence). This CDR3 has 15 amino acids. CDR3 sequence reads: CASSGKGPGGSPLHF. The CDR3 bases are TGTGCCAGTAGTGGAAAGGGACCGGGCGGTTCACCCCTCCACTTT.

The chain couples TRBV5-1 to TRBJ2-1; 7 bases match TRBD2. CDR3 length: 14 amino acids. CDR1 is SGHRS, CDR2 YFSETQ, per germline. V shed 4 bases, J shed 13 bases, and the junction held 14 bases outside the gene matches. CDR3 region: CASSPETGGGSQFF. The CDR3 bases are TGCGCCAGCAGCCCCGAAACCGGCGGGGGATCTCAGTTCTTC. Together with reference TRBV5-1 and TRBJ2-1, the CDR3 gives the full variable domain: KAGVTQTPRYLIKTRGQQVTLSCSPISGHRSVSWYQQTPGQGLQFLFEYFSETQRNKGNFPGRFSGRQFSNSRSEMNVSTLELGDSALYLCASSPETGGGSQFFGPGTRLTVL.

This clone showed up just a few times. The chain couples TRBV5-6 to TRBJ2-2; D may be TRBD2 (5 bases). V was pared by 4 bases and J by 0 bases, with 7 bases between. This CDR3 contains 14 residues. From germline, CDR1 is SGHDT and CDR2 YYEEEE. CDR3 sequence reads: CASSEDSNTGELFF. CDR3 coding DNA: TGTGCCAGCAGCGAGGACTCGAACACCGGGGAGCTGTTTTTT.

This clone came up a few times. The rearrangement uses TRBV5-4 and TRBJ2-3, with D maybe TRBD1 (7 bases). The CDR3 contains 15 residues. Germline V gene sequence: CDR1 SGHNT, CDR2 YYREEE (reference sequence). Trimming removed 4 bases at V and 0 bases at J, with 12 bases between. CDR3 loop: CASSPGGLSTDTQYF. CDR3 coding DNA: TGTGCCAGCAGCCCAGGGGGACTGAGCACAGATACGCAGTATTTT.

The J gene is TRBJ2-6, the V gene TRBV5-1; the D is unclear. Trimming shortened V by 0 bases and J by 0 bases, and 7 bases separated the two germline ends. Germline CDR1 SGHRS, CDR2 YFSETQ. The CDR3 totals 16 residues. This chain's CDR3 is CASSLARFSGANVLTF. In DNA form, the CDR3 reads TGCGCCAGCAGCTTGGCTCGATTCTCTGGGGCCAACGTCCTGACTTTC. The whole variable domain, filled in from reference TRBV5-1 and TRBJ2-6, reads KAGVTQTPRYLIKTRGQQVTLSCSPISGHRSVSWYQQTPGQGLQFLFEYFSETQRNKGNFPGRFSGRQFSNSRSEMNVSTLELGDSALYLCASSLARFSGANVLTFGAGSRLTVL.